The T cell receptor (beta chain) under discussion was sequenced for a study of T cell responses to AZD1222 COVID-19 vaccine. Repertoires were generated with immunoSEQ multiplex PCR, while TCRdb's copy carries only in-frame clones and drops some. The sample has approximately 220,000 clones; 93% are singletons. The study, taken as a whole, reports: There were repertoire samples only from the period after the peak T cell response. Only six AZD1222 recipients tested seropositive at baseline.

Of note for this clone: Its target is unknown.

The CDR3 is made up of 13 amino acids. The V and J ends lost 3 bases and 5 bases respectively, with 10 bases between them. The germline gives CDR1 ENHRY, CDR2 SYGVKD. The J gene is TRBJ2-5, the V gene TRBV10-3; D call uncertain. The clonotype originates from an adult in good health. Material: peripheral blood, obtained on day 0 of MenACWY control vaccination. CDR3 in amino acids: CAISDSPAETQYF. CDR3 DNA: TGTGCCATCAGTGATTCGCCCGCGGAGACCCAGTACTTC.